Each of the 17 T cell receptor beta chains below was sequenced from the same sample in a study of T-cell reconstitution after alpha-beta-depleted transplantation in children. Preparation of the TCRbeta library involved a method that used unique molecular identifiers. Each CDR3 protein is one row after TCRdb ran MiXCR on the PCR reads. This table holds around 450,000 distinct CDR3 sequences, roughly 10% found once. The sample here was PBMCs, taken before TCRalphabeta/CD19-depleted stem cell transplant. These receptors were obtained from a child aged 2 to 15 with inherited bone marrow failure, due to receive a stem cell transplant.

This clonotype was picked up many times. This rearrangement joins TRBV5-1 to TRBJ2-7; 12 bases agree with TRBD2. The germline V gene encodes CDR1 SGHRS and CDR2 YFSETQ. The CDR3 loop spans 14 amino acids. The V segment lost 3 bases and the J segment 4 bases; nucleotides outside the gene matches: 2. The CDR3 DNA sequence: TGCGCCAGCAGCTCACTAGCGGGAGGTTACGAGCAGTACTTC. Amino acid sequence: CASSSLAGGYEQYF. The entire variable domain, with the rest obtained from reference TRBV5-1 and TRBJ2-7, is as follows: KAGVTQTPRYLIKTRGQQVTLSCSPISGHRSVSWYQQTPGQGLQFLFEYFSETQRNKGNFPGRFSGRQFSNSRSEMNVSTLELGDSALYLCASSSLAGGYEQYFGPGTRLTVT.

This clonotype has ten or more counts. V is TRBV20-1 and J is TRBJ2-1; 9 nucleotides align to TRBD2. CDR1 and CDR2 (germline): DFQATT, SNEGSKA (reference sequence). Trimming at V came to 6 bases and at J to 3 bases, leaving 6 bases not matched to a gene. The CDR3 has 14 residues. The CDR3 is CSATTSGYYNEQFF. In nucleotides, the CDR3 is TGCAGTGCCACGACTAGCGGCTACTACAATGAGCAGTTCTTC.

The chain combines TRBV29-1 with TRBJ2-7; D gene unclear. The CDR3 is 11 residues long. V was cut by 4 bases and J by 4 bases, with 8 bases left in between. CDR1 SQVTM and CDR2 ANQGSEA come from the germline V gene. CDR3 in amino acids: CSVVDGYEQYF. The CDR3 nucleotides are TGCAGCGTTGTGGACGGGTACGAGCAGTACTTC.

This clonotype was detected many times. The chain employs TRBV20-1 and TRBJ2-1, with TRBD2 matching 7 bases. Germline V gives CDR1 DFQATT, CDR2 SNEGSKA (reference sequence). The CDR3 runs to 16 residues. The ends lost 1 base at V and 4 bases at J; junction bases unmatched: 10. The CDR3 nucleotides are TGCAGTGCTAGAGCCCCGACGGGACTAAAATACAATGAGCAGTTCTTC. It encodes CSARAPTGLKYNEQFF.

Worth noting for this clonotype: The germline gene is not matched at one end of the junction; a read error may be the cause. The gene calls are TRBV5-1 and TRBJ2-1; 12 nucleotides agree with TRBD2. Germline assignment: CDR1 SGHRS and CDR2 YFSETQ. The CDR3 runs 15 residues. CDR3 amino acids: CASSVGLAGSNEQLF. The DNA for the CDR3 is TGCGCCAGCAGCGTGGGACTAGCGGGCTCTAATGAGCAGCTCTTC.

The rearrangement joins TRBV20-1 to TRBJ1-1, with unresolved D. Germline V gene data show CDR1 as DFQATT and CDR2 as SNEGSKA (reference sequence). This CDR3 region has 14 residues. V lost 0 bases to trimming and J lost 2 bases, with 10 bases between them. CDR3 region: CSARDLAANTEAFF. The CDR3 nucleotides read TGCAGTGCTAGAGATCTGGCGGCCAACACTGAAGCTTTCTTT.

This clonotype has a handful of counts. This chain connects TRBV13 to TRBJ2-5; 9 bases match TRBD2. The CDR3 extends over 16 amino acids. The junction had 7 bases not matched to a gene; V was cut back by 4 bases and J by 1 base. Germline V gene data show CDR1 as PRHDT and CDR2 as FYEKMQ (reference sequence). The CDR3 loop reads CASSSRLAEPQETQYF. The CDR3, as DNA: TGTGCCAGCAGCTCACGACTAGCGGAACCCCAAGAGACCCAGTACTTC.

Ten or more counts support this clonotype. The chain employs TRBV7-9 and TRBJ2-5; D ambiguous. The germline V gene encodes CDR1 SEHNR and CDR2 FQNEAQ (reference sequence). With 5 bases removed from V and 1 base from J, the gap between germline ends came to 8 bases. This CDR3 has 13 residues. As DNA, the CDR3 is TGTGCCAGCAGCCCTGACACCCAAGAGACCCAGTACTTC. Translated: CASSPDTQETQYF.

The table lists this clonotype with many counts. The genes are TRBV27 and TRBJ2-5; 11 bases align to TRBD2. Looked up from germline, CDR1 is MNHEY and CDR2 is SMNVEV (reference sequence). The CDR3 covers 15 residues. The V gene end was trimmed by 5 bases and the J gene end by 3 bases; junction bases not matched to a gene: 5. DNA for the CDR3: TGTGCCAGCAGTCCTGGGACTAGCGGAAAAGAGACCCAGTACTTC. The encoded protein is CASSPGTSGKETQYF.

The CDR3 spells CATSRDRGSRRVLSEFF. CDR3 coding DNA: TGTGCCACCAGCAGAGATAGAGGTAGCAGGAGGGTTTTGTCCGAGTTCTTC. The rearrangement joins TRBV15 to TRBJ2-1, with D possibly matching TRBD2 (6 bases). Per the germline V gene, CDR1 is LNHNV and CDR2 is YYDKDF (reference sequence). CDR3 size: 17 residues. V gave up 0 bases and J gave up 14 bases, with 26 bases separating them. Filled out from reference TRBV15 and TRBJ2-1, the complete variable domain reads DAMVIQNPRYQVTQFGKPVTLSCSQTLNHNVMYWYQQKSSQAPKLLFHYYDKDFNNEADTPDNFQSRRPNTSFCFLDIRSPGLGDTAMYLCATSRDRGSRRVLSEFFGPGTRLTVL.

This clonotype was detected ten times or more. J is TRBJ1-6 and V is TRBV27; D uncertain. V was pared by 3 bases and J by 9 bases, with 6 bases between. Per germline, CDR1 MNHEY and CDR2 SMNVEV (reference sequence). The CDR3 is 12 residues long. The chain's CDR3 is CASSFLGSPLHF. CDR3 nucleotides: TGTGCCAGCAGTTTTTTGGGTTCACCCCTCCACTTT.

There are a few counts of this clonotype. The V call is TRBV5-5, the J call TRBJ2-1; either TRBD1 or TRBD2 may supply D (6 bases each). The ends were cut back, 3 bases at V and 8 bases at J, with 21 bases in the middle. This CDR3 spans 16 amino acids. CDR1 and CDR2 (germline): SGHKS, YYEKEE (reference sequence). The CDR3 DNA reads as TGTGCCAGCAGCTCCCCGGTGGTCACAGGGAGGTATGAGCAGTTCTTC. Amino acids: CASSSPVVTGRYEQFF.

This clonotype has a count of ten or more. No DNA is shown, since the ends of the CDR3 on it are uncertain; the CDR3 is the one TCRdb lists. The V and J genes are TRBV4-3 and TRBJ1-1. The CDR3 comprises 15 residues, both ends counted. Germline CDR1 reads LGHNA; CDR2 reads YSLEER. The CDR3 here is CASTSGRGGVDGAFF.

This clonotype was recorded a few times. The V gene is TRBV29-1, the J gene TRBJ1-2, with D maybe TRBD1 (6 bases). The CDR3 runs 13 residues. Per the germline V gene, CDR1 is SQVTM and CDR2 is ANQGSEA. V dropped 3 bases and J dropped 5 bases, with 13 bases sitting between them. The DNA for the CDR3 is TGCAGCGTTGAGCGACAGGTTCGTTATGGCTACACCTTC. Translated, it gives CSVERQVRYGYTF.

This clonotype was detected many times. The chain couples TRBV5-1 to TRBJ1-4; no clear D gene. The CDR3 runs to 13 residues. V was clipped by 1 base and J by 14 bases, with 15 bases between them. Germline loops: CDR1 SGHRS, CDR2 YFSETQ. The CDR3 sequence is CASSLNGPTQLFF. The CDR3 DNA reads TGCGCCAGCAGCTTGAACGGGCCGACACAGCTGTTTTTT. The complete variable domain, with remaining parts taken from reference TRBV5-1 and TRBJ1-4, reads KAGVTQTPRYLIKTRGQQVTLSCSPISGHRSVSWYQQTPGQGLQFLFEYFSETQRNKGNFPGRFSGRQFSNSRSEMNVSTLELGDSALYLCASSLNGPTQLFFGSGTQLSVL.

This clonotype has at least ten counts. DNA for the CDR3: TGCAGCGCCCTGTCCCTATCACAGGGCAATGAGCAGTTCTTC. Residues: CSALSLSQGNEQFF. This chain links TRBV29-1 with TRBJ2-1, with D possibly matching TRBD1 (6 bases). Germline V gene lookup returns CDR1 SQVTM and CDR2 ANQGSEA. The V gene lost 7 bases and the J gene lost 6 bases, with 19 bases spanning the gap. CDR3 size: 14 residues.

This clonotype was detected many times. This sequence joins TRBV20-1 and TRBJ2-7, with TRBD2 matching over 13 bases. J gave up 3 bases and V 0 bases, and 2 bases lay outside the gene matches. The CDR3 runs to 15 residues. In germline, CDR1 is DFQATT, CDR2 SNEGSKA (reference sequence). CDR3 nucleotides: TGCAGTGCTAGAGACGGGACTAGCGGGATCTACGAGCAGTACTTC. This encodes CSARDGTSGIYEQYF.